Reported below is one TCR beta chain. Its antigen is undetermined. The assay was immunoSEQ multiplex PCR, and TCRdb's table has in-frame clones only and misses some. This table has more than 150,000 clones, approximately 90% appearing once. This sample was taken from a study of T cell responses to AZD1222 COVID-19 vaccine. The V gene's germline CDR1 is SGHRS and CDR2 YFSETQ. This CDR3 contains 11 residues. V was shortened by 6 bases and J by 8 bases, with 8 bases between the two germline ends. Study-wide points: Seropositivity was recorded at baseline in only five to seven AZD1222 recipients. Targets within unmutated variant regions were reportedly found for nearly half of spike-specific TCRs. Once two AZD1222 doses were given, Spike-specific TCR breadth and depth went up.

The origin of this receptor is an adult in good health. Source: peripheral blood, taken on day 0 of AZD1222 vaccination. V gene TRBV5-1 combines with J gene TRBJ1-4, with unresolved D. The CDR3 loop is CASTTGEKLFF. The CDR3 bases are TGCGCCAGCACCACGGGAGAAAAACTGTTTTTT.